Below, 27 T cell receptor beta chains from the same sample are listed, as sequenced in a study of cytomegalovirus exposure and HLA in healthy donors. The assay was immunoSEQ multiplex PCR, and TCRdb's table has in-frame clones only and misses some. This table has 150,000 or so clones, 86% appearing once. Source material: PBMCs. Receptor source: a human donor in good health.

CDR3 sequence: CASSLEAAPNYGYTF. CDR3 DNA: TGTGCCAGCAGCCTCGAGGCAGCCCCTAACTATGGCTACACCTTC. V gene TRBV11-2 combines with J gene TRBJ1-2; D is undetermined. The V and J ends lost 5 bases and 0 bases respectively, with 13 bases between them. From germline, CDR1 is SGHAT and CDR2 FQNNGV. This CDR3 has 15 amino acids.

The chain combines TRBV21-1 with TRBJ2-1; TRBD2 reflects the table's D call only, with no check against the DNA. TRBV21-1 is annotated as a pseudogene. The CDR3 consists of 15 residues. The CDR3 spells CASRNPGLVFNEQFF. The CDR3 coding sequence is TGTGCCAGCAGGAATCCGGGACTAGTTTTCAATGAGCAGTTCTTC.

The chain uses TRBV18 and TRBJ2-7; 9 bases align to TRBD1. J gave up 4 bases and V 6 bases, and 10 bases lay outside the gene matches. The germline CDR1 and CDR2 sequences are KGHSH and LQKENI. This CDR3 contains 15 residues. The CDR3 is CASSTPGQGVYEQYF. The CDR3 DNA reads TGTGCCAGCTCTACTCCGGGACAGGGTGTTTACGAGCAGTACTTC.

The CDR3 is CASSFGQGGYEQYF. For the CDR3, the DNA is TGTGCCAGCAGCTTTGGGCAGGGAGGCTACGAGCAGTACTTC. The chain couples TRBV11-2 to TRBJ2-7, with D perhaps matching TRBD2 (6 bases). This CDR3 region has 14 residues. Germline CDR1 SGHAT, CDR2 FQNNGV. Deletions cut 3 bases from V and 3 bases from J, with 12 bases between.

The chain employs TRBV11-1 and TRBJ2-3, with D perhaps matching TRBD2 (7 bases). Trimming cost V 2 bases and J 0 bases, with 12 bases left between them. The germline gives CDR1 SGHAT, CDR2 FQDESV (reference sequence). The CDR3 length is 16 residues. The CDR3 spells CASSLRAGASTDTQYF. The CDR3 nucleotides are TGTGCCAGCAGCTTAAGGGCGGGGGCTAGCACAGATACGCAGTATTTT.

Notes on this clone: An end of the junction differs from the germline gene, which may be a read error. V is TRBV7-7 and J is TRBJ1-1, with D uncertain. This CDR3 is 13 amino acids long. Germline V lookup: CDR1 SSHAT, CDR2 FNYEAQ (reference sequence). CDR3 sequence: CASSPEGSTEAFF. The DNA for the CDR3 is TGTGCTAGCAGCCCAGAGGGAAGCACTGAAGCTTTCTTT.

This clone occurred once. The chain joins TRBV6-5 to TRBJ1-4; TRBD1 agrees at 7 bases. This CDR3 is built from 14 residues. Unmatched junction bases numbered 6, after V lost 6 bases and J lost 5 bases. Germline V gives CDR1 MNHEY, CDR2 SVGAGI. In nucleotides, the CDR3 is TGTGCCAGCAGAAGGACAGGCGGAAATGAAAAACTGTTTTTT. This sequence encodes CASRRTGGNEKLFF.

The chain has TRBV15 and TRBJ1-4, with a weak D call TRBD1 (5 bases). V was clipped by 0 bases and J by 0 bases, with 8 bases between them. This CDR3 has 16 amino acids. In germline, CDR1 is LNHNV, CDR2 YYDKDF (reference sequence). The CDR3: CATSRELTATNEKLFF. CDR3 coding DNA: TGTGCCACCAGCAGAGAATTGACAGCAACTAATGAAAAACTGTTTTTT.

This chain connects TRBV6-5 to TRBJ2-5; perhaps TRBD2 as D (7 bases). Germline V gene lookup returns CDR1 MNHEY and CDR2 SVGAGI. V was clipped by 2 bases and J by 5 bases, with 12 bases between them. There are 14 residues in the CDR3. The CDR3 bases are TGTGCCAGCAGTTACCCGGGGGGCGGCGAGACCCAGTACTTC. Residues: CASSYPGGGETQYF.

The chain couples TRBV28 to TRBJ2-5; 9 nucleotides agree with TRBD1. CDR3 length: 20 residues. Looked up from germline, CDR1 is MDHEN and CDR2 is SYDVKM. J was trimmed by 4 bases and V by 2 bases; bases with no gene match: 20. CDR3 sequence reads: CASSLNPRLRQGGPLETQYF. The CDR3 nucleotides read TGTGCCAGCAGTTTAAACCCCCGACTCCGACAGGGGGGCCCGCTAGAGACCCAGTACTTC. Combining the CDR3 with reference TRBV28 and TRBJ2-5 gives the whole variable domain DVKVTQSSRYLVKRTGEKVFLECVQDMDHENMFWYRQDPGLGLRLIYFSYDVKMKEKGDIPEGYSVSREKKERFSLILESASTNQTSMYLCASSLNPRLRQGGPLETQYFGPGTRLLVL.

The chain uses TRBV7-9 and TRBJ2-1; D gene ambiguous. The CDR3 spans 14 residues. V lost 0 bases and J 9 bases, leaving 12 bases between the germline ends. Germline lookup yields CDR1 SEHNR and CDR2 FQNEAQ (reference sequence). The CDR3 here is CASSLATSGGEQFF. The CDR3 region has the DNA TGTGCCAGCAGCTTAGCAACCTCCGGTGGTGAGCAGTTCTTC.

The V gene is TRBV4-1, the J gene TRBJ1-1, with a weak D call TRBD1 (5 bases). The V end was cut by 4 bases, the J end by 7 bases, with 28 bases between. Germline V CDR1 and CDR2: MGHRA, YSYEKL. This CDR3 has 18 amino acids. This chain's CDR3 is CASSLGYARVRRGGEAFF. The CDR3, as DNA: TGCGCCAGCAGCCTGGGATACGCAAGGGTTCGTAGGGGCGGTGAAGCTTTCTTT.

The chain couples TRBV11-2 to TRBJ2-3, with D possibly being TRBD2 (6 bases). From germline, CDR1 is SGHAT and CDR2 FQNNGV. The ends were cut back, 4 bases at V and 2 bases at J, with 19 bases in the middle. The CDR3 contains 17 residues. CDR3 nucleotides: TGTGCCAGCAGCTCTGCGGGACTCTCGTATTACACAGATACGCAGTATTTT. Amino acids: CASSSAGLSYYTDTQYF.

The V gene is TRBV6-5, the J gene TRBJ1-6; D is unresolved. V lost 0 bases, J lost 7 bases, and 10 bases lay in between. Germline values: CDR1 MNHEY, CDR2 SVGAGI. The CDR3 covers 15 residues. The CDR3 DNA reads as TGTGCCAGCAGTTACTCGATTGTAGTGAATTCACCCCTCCACTTT. Translation: CASSYSIVVNSPLHF.

This rearrangement joins TRBV7-9 to TRBJ1-1; TRBD1 might be the D (5 bases). V was clipped by 5 bases and J by 1 base, with 11 bases between them. Germline CDR1 SEHNR, CDR2 FQNEAQ (reference sequence). The CDR3 sequence is 14 residues long. CDR3 residues: CASSTRTGNTEAFF. CDR3 in DNA: TGTGCCAGCAGCACGCGCACAGGGAACACTGAAGCTTTCTTT.

This chain links TRBV9 with TRBJ2-7; TRBD1 matches 10 bases. This CDR3 has 14 residues. Germline V CDR1 and CDR2: SGDLS, YYNGEE. The V segment lost 3 bases and the J segment 4 bases; nucleotides outside the gene matches: 4. Here the CDR3 reads CASSADRGGYEQYF. The CDR3 DNA reads TGTGCCAGCAGCGCGGACAGGGGGGGTTACGAGCAGTACTTC.

The chain couples TRBV5-4 to TRBJ2-7; TRBD2 is a possible D gene (5 bases). The V end was cut by 5 bases, the J end by 4 bases, with 16 bases between. Germline lookup yields CDR1 SGHNT and CDR2 YYREEE (reference sequence). The CDR3 is 14 amino acids. DNA for the CDR3: TGTGCCAGCAGTCCGGGATCCTCGAGGTACGAGCAGTACTTC. This encodes CASSPGSSRYEQYF.

The chain employs TRBV6-6 and TRBJ2-1; 11 positions match TRBD2. CDR3 length: 14 amino acids. J gave up 9 bases and V 9 bases, and 10 bases lay outside the gene matches. Per germline, CDR1 MNHNY and CDR2 SVGAGI (reference sequence). DNA of the CDR3: TGTGCCAGTCGCTTCGGGACTAGCGGTATTGAGCAGTTCTTC. Its protein is CASRFGTSGIEQFF.

This rearrangement joins TRBV27 to TRBJ2-1; 9 bases line up with TRBD2. The CDR3 loop spans 15 amino acids. Germline lookup yields CDR1 MNHEY and CDR2 SMNVEV (reference sequence). Trimming took 4 bases from V and 6 from J; bases not matched to a gene: 7. The CDR3 region is CASSSLAGWINEQFF. Here the CDR3 DNA reads TGTGCCAGCAGTTCCCTAGCGGGATGGATCAATGAGCAGTTCTTC.

The gene calls are TRBV11-3 and TRBJ1-1; no clear D. Germline V gene lookup returns CDR1 SGHNT and CDR2 YENEEA. CDR3 length: 15 residues. The germline V and J ends were trimmed by 1 base and 5 bases, with 14 bases remaining between them. CDR3 region: CASSLGVGPGTEAFF. CDR3 nucleotides: TGTGCCAGCAGCTTAGGTGTGGGCCCGGGGACTGAAGCTTTCTTT.

V usage is TRBV18 and J usage is TRBJ2-7; perhaps TRBD2 as D (6 bases). The V end lost 5 bases, the J end lost 2 bases, and 19 bases lay between the germline ends. CDR1 KGHSH and CDR2 LQKENI come from the germline V gene. The CDR3 has 16 residues. CDR3 sequence: CASSGPPGRGAYEQYF. The CDR3 nucleotides are TGTGCCAGCTCAGGGCCCCCGGGGCGGGGAGCCTACGAGCAGTACTTC. The complete variable domain, with remaining parts taken from reference TRBV18 and TRBJ2-7, reads NAGVMQNPRHLVRRRGQEARLRCSPMKGHSHVYWYRQLPEEGLKFMVYLQKENIIDESGMPKERFSAEFPKEGPSILRIQQVVRGDSAAYFCASSGPPGRGAYEQYFGPGTRLTVT.

The chain couples TRBV2 to TRBJ1-4; D possibly corresponds to TRBD1 (6 bases). Trimming removed 4 bases at V and 7 bases at J, with 31 bases between. The CDR3 runs to 20 residues. Germline V CDR1 and CDR2: SNHLY, FYNNEI. CDR3 loop: CASSVFDLLGARGGGEKLFF. In DNA form, the CDR3 reads TGTGCCAGCAGTGTATTCGACCTTCTGGGGGCGCGCGGTGGGGGTGAAAAACTGTTTTTT.

This chain uses TRBV19 with TRBJ1-6; no firm D call. V dropped 3 bases and J dropped 9 bases, with 18 bases sitting between them. CDR1 and CDR2 from the germline V gene are LNHDA and SQIVND (reference sequence). This CDR3 has 16 residues. The CDR3 sequence: CASSIGIQSGTSPLHF. CDR3 sequence (DNA): TGTGCCAGTAGTATCGGCATACAGAGTGGTACTTCACCCCTCCACTTT. The whole variable domain, filled in from reference TRBV19 and TRBJ1-6, reads DGGITQSPKYLFRKEGQNVTLSCEQNLNHDAMYWYRQDPGQGLRLIYYSQIVNDFQKGDIAEGYSVSREKKESFPLTVTSAQKNPTAFYLCASSIGIQSGTSPLHFGNGTRLTVT.

This chain connects TRBV5-4 to TRBJ2-7; unclear D gene. The germline gives CDR1 SGHNT, CDR2 YYREEE (reference sequence). CDR3 length: 13 residues. V was clipped by 1 base and J by 2 bases, with 7 bases between them. This chain's CDR3 is CASSLKSPYEQYF. The CDR3, as DNA: TGTGCCAGCAGCTTGAAGAGTCCCTACGAGCAGTACTTC.

This rearrangement joins TRBV30 to TRBJ2-6; possible D gene TRBD2, 6 bases. The ends were cut back, 0 bases at V and 12 bases at J, with 21 bases in the middle. This CDR3 contains 16 residues. Germline values: CDR1 GTSNPN, CDR2 SVGIG (reference sequence). The CDR3 nucleotides read TGTGCCTGGAGTGTACGCCCCGGAGCGGTCGGGGGCGTCCTGACTTTC. Translating it yields CAWSVRPGAVGGVLTF. The full variable domain, completed using reference TRBV30 and TRBJ2-6, is SQTIHQWPATLVQPVGSPLSLECTVEGTSNPNLYWYRQAAGRGLQLLFYSVGIGQISSEVPQNLSASRPQDRQFILSSKKLLLSDSGFYLCAWSVRPGAVGGVLTFGAGSRLTVL.

The J gene is TRBJ2-1, the V gene TRBV5-1; 7 bases are shared with TRBD2. The germline V gene has CDR1 SGHRS and CDR2 YFSETQ. With 5 bases clipped from V and 4 bases from J, the junction kept 6 bases outside the gene matches. CDR3 length: 14 residues. CDR3 DNA: TGCGCCAGCAGGCTAGCGGAAACGTACAATGAGCAGTTCTTC. This encodes CASRLAETYNEQFF. Variable domain in full (rest from reference TRBV5-1 and TRBJ2-1): KAGVTQTPRYLIKTRGQQVTLSCSPISGHRSVSWYQQTPGQGLQFLFEYFSETQRNKGNFPGRFSGRQFSNSRSEMNVSTLELGDSALYLCASRLAETYNEQFFGPGTRLTVL.

V is TRBV2 and J is TRBJ2-5, with TRBD1 identical over 7 bases. V gave up 6 bases and J gave up 3 bases; unmatched junction bases: 4. This CDR3 region has 13 residues. CDR1 and CDR2 from the germline V gene are SNHLY and FYNNEI. This chain's CDR3 is CASSADREETQYF. DNA for the CDR3: TGTGCCAGCAGCGCTGACAGGGAAGAGACCCAGTACTTC.